This T cell receptor (beta chain) was sequenced for a study of blood T cell repertoires in COVID-19. Overall study: COVID-19 samples collected from the United States, Italy and Spain covered acute and convalescent phases.

Original processing methods: Amplification of reference gene primers provided the estimated nucleated cell counts. Only in-frame clones appear in the TCRdb table, and some are missing; sequencing was by immunoSEQ multiplex PCR. That table gives V, J and clone size, and the DNA gave D and trimming. Of approximately 260,000 clones listed, about 88% are singletons. The trim removed 0 bases at V and 4 bases at J, leaving 6 bases unmatched. This CDR3 contains 16 residues. The germline CDR1 and CDR2 sequences are LGHDT and YNNKEL (reference sequence). In assigning cohorts, the study relied on participant-reported clinical history.

This TCR was recovered from a man between 25 and 39 years old with acute COVID-19. The sequenced sample consisted of PBMCs or T cells enriched from blood (not recorded which). This chain joins TRBV3-1 (or the pseudogene TRBV3-2) and TRBJ1-3, with 7 bases lining up with TRBD1. CDR3 nucleotides: TGTGCCAGCAGCCAAGAGGAGCAGGGGGACGGAAACACCATATATTTT. Translating it yields CASSQEEQGDGNTIYF.